This TCR beta chain came from a study of blood T cell repertoires in COVID-19. Study as a whole: Whether acute or convalescent, the COVID-19 samples came from the United States, Italy and Spain. Sources were T cells, B-cell-depleted T cells, or PBMCs; the material itself was cDNA or gDNA.

The CDR3 is made up of 16 amino acids. Germline loops: CDR1 SGHRS, CDR2 YFSETQ. The V end lost 4 bases, the J end lost 0 bases, and 13 bases lay between the germline ends. The protocol was immunoSEQ multiplex PCR, while the TCRdb copy is restricted to in-frame clones and leaves out a portion. Of some 250,000 clones in the sample, about 86% were seen once. This clonotype was obtained from a woman between 25 and 40 years old who had recovered from COVID-19. The genes are TRBV5-1 and TRBJ2-2, with D perhaps matching TRBD1 (6 bases). The sequenced sample consisted of peripheral blood. The CDR3, as DNA: TGCGCCAGCAGCGAAGGACAGTACGCGAACACCGGGGAGCTGTTTTTT. The encoded protein is CASSEGQYANTGELFF.